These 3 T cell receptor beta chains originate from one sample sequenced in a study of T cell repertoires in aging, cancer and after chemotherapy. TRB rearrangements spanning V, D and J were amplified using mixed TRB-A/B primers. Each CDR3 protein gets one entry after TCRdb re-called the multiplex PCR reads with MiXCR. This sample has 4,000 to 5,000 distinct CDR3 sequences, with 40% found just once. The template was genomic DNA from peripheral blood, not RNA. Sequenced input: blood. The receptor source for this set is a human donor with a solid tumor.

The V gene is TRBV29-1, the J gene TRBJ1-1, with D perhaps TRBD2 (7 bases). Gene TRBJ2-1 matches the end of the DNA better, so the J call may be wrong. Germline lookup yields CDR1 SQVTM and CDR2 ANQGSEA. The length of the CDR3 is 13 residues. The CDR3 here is CSVDRGGAVEQFF. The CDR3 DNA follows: TGCAGCGTTGATAGAGGGGGGGCCGTAGAGCAGTTCTTC.

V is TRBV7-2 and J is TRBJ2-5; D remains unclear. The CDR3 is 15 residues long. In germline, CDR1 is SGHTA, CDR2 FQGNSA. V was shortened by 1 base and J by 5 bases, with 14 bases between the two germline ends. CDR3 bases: TGTGCCAGCAGCTTAGTACCAGATCATTGGGAGACCCAGTACTTC. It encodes CASSLVPDHWETQYF.

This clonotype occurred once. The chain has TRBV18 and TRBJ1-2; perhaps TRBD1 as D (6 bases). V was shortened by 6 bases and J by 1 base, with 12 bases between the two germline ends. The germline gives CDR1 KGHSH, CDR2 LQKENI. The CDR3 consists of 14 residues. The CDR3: CASSPDSFNYGYTF. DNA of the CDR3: TGTGCCAGCTCCCCGGACAGTTTTAACTATGGCTACACCTTC. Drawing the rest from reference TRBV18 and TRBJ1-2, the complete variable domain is NAGVMQNPRHLVRRRGQEARLRCSPMKGHSHVYWYRQLPEEGLKFMVYLQKENIIDESGMPKERFSAEFPKEGPSILRIQQVVRGDSAAYFCASSPDSFNYGYTFGSGTRLTVV.